This T cell receptor (beta chain) was identified during a study of T cells in Graves' hyperthyroidism and ophthalmopathy. It was approximately 9.4 ml of fresh peripheral blood that supplied the PBMCs. General study findings and limits: Most thyroid clonotypes expanded above 0.001 appeared in blood too. The model identified upcoming ophthalmopathy a median about 6.5 months ahead of onset.

RNA transcripts provided the source from which TCR beta CDR3 regions were amplified. The study used the HTBI primer set for a first-round RT-PCR of the TCR CDR3. TCRdb called the multiplex PCR reads again in MiXCR, with one record for every CDR3 protein. The sample yields 560,000 or so distinct CDR3 sequences, about 20% seen once. With regard to this clonotype: The antigen is not known.

The TCR was taken from a man aged 40-55 years with Graves' ophthalmopathy. The sample consisted of blood.

CDR3 DNA sequence: TGTGCCAGCAGCAATCCCTTAGGGCTAGCGGAAAACTACGAGCAGTACTTC. Translating gives CASSNPLGLAENYEQYF. The gene calls are TRBV7-9 and TRBJ2-7; 7 bases match TRBD2. The germline V gene has CDR1 SEHNR and CDR2 FQNEAQ (reference sequence). Trimming took 5 bases from V and 3 from J; bases not matched to a gene: 16. This CDR3 is 17 amino acids long.